The TCR beta chain under discussion was sequenced for a study of blood T cell repertoires in COVID-19. Across the study: Collection of acute and convalescent COVID-19 samples took place in the United States, Italy and Spain. Sources were T cells, B-cell-depleted T cells, or PBMCs; the material itself was cDNA or gDNA.

Generated by immunoSEQ multiplex PCR, the TCRdb table keeps only in-frame clones and is missing some. Of some 150,000 clones in the sample, 85% to 90% were seen once. CDR3 length: 18 residues. Germline CDR1 SGHTA, CDR2 FQGNSA. V was cut by 1 base and J by 4 bases, with 23 bases left in between. This sequence originates from a woman aged 55 to 70 with acute or convalescent COVID-19. Input material: peripheral blood. The chain uses TRBV7-2 and TRBJ2-7, with TRBD2 as a possible D gene (7 bases). DNA of the CDR3: TGTGCCAGCAGCTTAGGTCCTCATCCCAAGGCGGGGGCATACGAGCAGTACTTC. It codes for CASSLGPHPKAGAYEQYF.